The 10 T cell receptor beta chains presented below share a single source sample, sequenced in a study of blood T cell repertoires in COVID-19. Only in-frame clones appear in the TCRdb table, and some are missing; sequencing was by immunoSEQ multiplex PCR. This table has 350,000 to 550,000 clones, 80% to 90% appearing once. The sequencing sample was made of peripheral blood. The receptors originated from a woman in her twenties or thirties with acute or convalescent COVID-19.

The J gene is TRBJ1-1, the V gene TRBV11-2, with a weak D call TRBD1 (5 bases). The germline V gene encodes CDR1 SGHAT and CDR2 FQNNGV. CDR3 length equals 14 residues. Trimming cost V 1 base and J 3 bases, with 9 bases left between them. The CDR3 DNA is TGTGCCAGCAGCTTAGGGGCAGGGTACACTGAAGCTTTCTTT. It translates to CASSLGAGYTEAFF. Supplemented by reference TRBV11-2 and TRBJ1-1, the full variable domain reads EAGVAQSPRYKIIEKRQSVAFWCNPISGHATLYWYQQILGQGPKLLIQFQNNGVVDDSQLPKDRFSAERLKGVDSTLKIQPAKLEDSAVYLCASSLGAGYTEAFFGQGTRLTVV.

The chain is built from TRBV30 and TRBJ1-1; TRBD1 is a possible D gene (5 bases). V shed 4 bases and J shed 7 bases, with 16 bases lying between them. The CDR3 is 13 amino acids. The germline gives CDR1 GTSNPN, CDR2 SVGIG (reference sequence). CDR3 sequence (DNA): TGTGCCTGGATCCAGTCAGGGCTACATGAAGCTTTCTTT. Translated: CAWIQSGLHEAFF.

This chain links TRBV7-2 with TRBJ1-5; perhaps TRBD1 as D (5 bases). Germline V CDR1 and CDR2: SGHTA, FQGNSA. CDR3 length equals 15 residues. Trimming removed 0 bases from V and 2 bases from J, with 8 bases in between. Here the CDR3 DNA reads TGTGCCAGCAGCTTAGCGCGGGGGGGCAATCAGCCCCAGCATTTT. It translates to CASSLARGGNQPQHF.

DNA of the CDR3: TGTGCCAGCTCCCTCGGACAGGGTGGCAATCAGCCCCAGCATTTT. Its translation is CASSLGQGGNQPQHF. This rearrangement joins TRBV18 to TRBJ1-5, with 8 bases identical to TRBD1. V gave up 6 bases and J gave up 2 bases; unmatched junction bases: 6. The CDR3 spans 15 residues. Per germline, CDR1 KGHSH and CDR2 LQKENI.

The V call is TRBV2, the J call TRBJ2-2; no definite D call. CDR1 is SNHLY and CDR2 is FYNNEI in the germline V gene. This CDR3 contains 15 residues. V lost 5 bases and J 5 bases, leaving 15 bases between the germline ends. The chain's CDR3 is CASSLFPVGTGELFF. Here the CDR3 DNA reads TGTGCCAGCAGTCTCTTCCCCGTCGGGACCGGGGAGCTGTTTTTT.

The chain is built from TRBV7-8 and TRBJ1-2; TRBD1 aligns across 7 bases. The CDR3 covers 13 residues. CDR1 and CDR2 from the germline V gene are SGHVS and FQNEAQ. J lost 7 bases, V lost 5 bases, and 7 bases had no gene match. CDR3 sequence: CASSPTGTTGYTF. The CDR3 DNA reads as TGTGCCAGCAGCCCGACAGGGACGACTGGCTACACCTTC.

This chain connects TRBV6-5 to TRBJ1-1; D not certain. Germline V gene sequence: CDR1 MNHEY, CDR2 SVGAGI. V gave up 0 bases and J gave up 1 base, with 6 bases separating them. This CDR3 is 14 amino acids long. DNA for the CDR3: TGTGCCAGCAGTTACTCCCCGGGGAACACTGAAGCTTTCTTT. Its translation is CASSYSPGNTEAFF.

The CDR3 reads CASRGDRGETQYF. The CDR3 DNA follows: TGTGCCAGCAGAGGAGACAGGGGGGAGACCCAGTACTTC. The V call is TRBV7-7, the J call TRBJ2-5; 9 bases line up with TRBD1. The CDR3 has 13 residues. The V gene's germline CDR1 is SSHAT and CDR2 FNYEAQ (reference sequence). The V segment lost 6 bases and the J segment 5 bases; nucleotides outside the gene matches: 4.

The rearrangement uses TRBV15 and TRBJ1-6; TRBD1 agrees at 9 bases. V lost 4 bases to trimming and J lost 5 bases; unmatched junction nucleotides: 3. Germline CDR1 is LNHNV and CDR2 is YYDKDF (reference sequence). The CDR3 loop spans 15 amino acids. This CDR3 is CATSKRDRDNSPLHF. The CDR3 coding sequence is TGTGCCACCAGCAAACGGGACAGGGATAATTCACCCCTCCACTTT. Supplemented by reference TRBV15 and TRBJ1-6, the full variable domain reads DAMVIQNPRYQVTQFGKPVTLSCSQTLNHNVMYWYQQKSSQAPKLLFHYYDKDFNNEADTPDNFQSRRPNTSFCFLDIRSPGLGDTAMYLCATSKRDRDNSPLHFGNGTRLTVT.

V is TRBV6-6 and J is TRBJ2-1; a possible D gene is TRBD1 (5 bases). This CDR3 has 15 residues. Germline assignment: CDR1 MNHNY and CDR2 SVGAGI (reference sequence). Trimming removed 8 bases at V and 0 bases at J, with 14 bases between. CDR3 protein: CASGVGQLSYNEQFF. In nucleotides, the CDR3 is TGTGCCAGCGGAGTTGGACAACTCTCCTACAATGAGCAGTTCTTC.